Listed below are T cell receptor beta chains from one sample, sequenced in a study of cytomegalovirus exposure and HLA in healthy donors. Sequencing used immunoSEQ multiplex PCR; TCRdb keeps in-frame clones, though not all of them. The table has about 110,000 clones, approximately 80% seen once. The sequenced sample was PBMCs. These receptor sequences come from a man younger than 40 in good health and CMV-seropositive. Each CDR3 is given with its conserved first and last residue. The D gene is left open where the match is weak. A clone size is listed for some rows: how often the clone was seen (once, few, many), or a class if it is expanded.

d_gene: -; j_gene: TRBJ1-2; v_gene: TRBV6-1; abundance: -; CDR3nt: TGTGCCAGCAGGGTAGACAGGTCTAACTATGGCTACACCTTC; CDR3aa: CASRVDRSNYGYTF
d_gene: TRBD1; j_gene: TRBJ2-1; v_gene: TRBV9; abundance: -; CDR3nt: TGTGCCAGCAGCGTAGGGACAGGCCGACGCCCATTCTTC; CDR3aa: CASSVGTGRRPFF
d_gene: -; j_gene: TRBJ1-2; v_gene: TRBV5-1; abundance: few; CDR3nt: TGCGCCAGCAGCGCTTCGGAGGGAGGGCAGTATGGCTACACCTTC; CDR3aa: CASSASEGGQYGYTF
d_gene: TRBD2; j_gene: TRBJ2-1; v_gene: TRBV12-5; abundance: -; CDR3nt: TGTGCTAGTGGTTTGGGTCCCGGGACTAGCGGGGAGGAGCAGTTCTTC; CDR3aa: CASGLGPGTSGEEQFF
d_gene: TRBD1; j_gene: TRBJ1-1; v_gene: TRBV10-2; abundance: once; CDR3nt: TGCGCCAGCAGTCTTCAGGGGGCGTCGGACACTGAAGCTTTCTTT; CDR3aa: CASSLQGASDTEAFF
d_gene: -; j_gene: TRBJ2-7; v_gene: TRBV7-9; abundance: -; CDR3nt: TGTGCCAGCAGCCATGACTTGGCCGTTTACGAGCAGTACTTC; CDR3aa: CASSHDLAVYEQYF
d_gene: TRBD1; j_gene: TRBJ1-1; v_gene: TRBV4-3; abundance: -; CDR3nt: TGCGCCAGCAGCCAAGATTTCGTTAACAGGGGGCGAATCCAAATGAACACTGAAGCTTTCTTT; CDR3aa: CASSQDFVNRGRIQMNTEAFF
d_gene: -; j_gene: TRBJ2-1; v_gene: TRBV5-6; abundance: -; CDR3nt: TGTGCCAGCAGCTTGGGGACAGCATACAATGAGCAGTTCTTC; CDR3aa: CASSLGTAYNEQFF
d_gene: -; j_gene: TRBJ1-2; v_gene: TRBV18; abundance: -; CDR3nt: TGTGCCAGCTCACCGGACCGGGAATATGGCTACACCTTC; CDR3aa: CASSPDREYGYTF
d_gene: TRBD1; j_gene: TRBJ1-6; v_gene: TRBV11-2; abundance: -; CDR3nt: TGTGCCAGCACCGACGGACAGGGGGGATATAATTCACCCCTCCACTTT; CDR3aa: CASTDGQGGYNSPLHF
d_gene: TRBD2; j_gene: TRBJ2-1; v_gene: TRBV2; abundance: -; CDR3nt: TGTGCCAGCAGGACCGACGGGACTAGCATCGGTGAGCAGTTCTTC; CDR3aa: CASRTDGTSIGEQFF
d_gene: -; j_gene: TRBJ2-5; v_gene: TRBV5-6; abundance: -; CDR3nt: TGTGCCAGCAGCTTGGAGGGACAAGTCCAAGAGACCCAGTACTTC; CDR3aa: CASSLEGQVQETQYF
d_gene: -; j_gene: TRBJ2-7; v_gene: TRBV27; abundance: -; CDR3nt: TGTGCCAGCAGTCCACGGGACTCATACTACGAGCAGTACTTC; CDR3aa: CASSPRDSYYEQYF
d_gene: TRBD2; j_gene: TRBJ2-7; v_gene: TRBV11-2; abundance: -; CDR3nt: TGTGCCAGCAGCTTAGTACTAGCGGGGATCTACGAGCAGTACTTC; CDR3aa: CASSLVLAGIYEQYF
d_gene: -; j_gene: TRBJ2-1; v_gene: TRBV5-4; abundance: -; CDR3nt: TGTGCCAGCAGCTTGGAGCCCAGGGGAGAGCAGTTCTTC; CDR3aa: CASSLEPRGEQFF
d_gene: -; j_gene: TRBJ1-2; v_gene: TRBV10-2; abundance: -; CDR3nt: TGCGCCAGCAGTATGGACAGTAACTATGGCTACACCTTC; CDR3aa: CASSMDSNYGYTF
d_gene: -; j_gene: TRBJ1-1; v_gene: TRBV9; abundance: -; CDR3nt: TGTGCCAGCAGCCCCACTTTGGCGGGCACTGAAGCTTTCTTT; CDR3aa: CASSPTLAGTEAFF
d_gene: -; j_gene: TRBJ2-1; v_gene: TRBV6-6; abundance: few; CDR3nt: TGTGCCAGCAAGACAGGCAGCTCCTACAATGAGCAGTTCTTC; CDR3aa: CASKTGSSYNEQFF
d_gene: TRBD2; j_gene: TRBJ2-7; v_gene: TRBV19; abundance: -; CDR3nt: TGTGCCAGTAGCCCGTTATGGACTAGCGGGGGCTACGAGCAGTACTTC; CDR3aa: CASSPLWTSGGYEQYF
d_gene: TRBD1; j_gene: TRBJ1-5; v_gene: TRBV7-2; abundance: once; CDR3nt: TGTGCCAGCAGCTTAGCGCTAGGGACAGCCAACGCCAATCAGCCCCAGCATTTT; CDR3aa: CASSLALGTANANQPQHF
d_gene: TRBD1; j_gene: TRBJ1-1; v_gene: TRBV4-1; abundance: -; CDR3nt: TGCGCCAGCAGCCTAACCCCCGGACAGGGGTCTGAAGCTTTCTTT; CDR3aa: CASSLTPGQGSEAFF
d_gene: TRBD2; j_gene: TRBJ2-3; v_gene: TRBV29-1; abundance: -; CDR3nt: TGCAGCGTGGCCCTAACTAGCGGGGGGCTGGATACGCAGTATTTT; CDR3aa: CSVALTSGGLDTQYF
d_gene: -; j_gene: TRBJ1-2; v_gene: TRBV9; abundance: -; CDR3nt: TGTGCCAGCAGCACTTCGGGAACAGCGTGGTACGGCTACACCTTC; CDR3aa: CASSTSGTAWYGYTF
d_gene: -; j_gene: TRBJ1-2; v_gene: TRBV7-9; abundance: -; CDR3nt: TGTGCCACCAAGTCGAGCGGGGGTAGGAATGGCTACACCTTC; CDR3aa: CATKSSGGRNGYTF
d_gene: -; j_gene: TRBJ2-1; v_gene: TRBV6-5; abundance: -; CDR3nt: TGTGCCAGCAGTTACCGGGGACTCCAACACAATGAGCAGTTCTTC; CDR3aa: CASSYRGLQHNEQFF
d_gene: TRBD2; j_gene: TRBJ2-5; v_gene: TRBV7-6; abundance: few; CDR3nt: TGTGCCGGAGGACTAGCGGGGGGGGAAGAGACCCAGTACTTC; CDR3aa: CAGGLAGGEETQYF
d_gene: -; j_gene: TRBJ2-2; v_gene: TRBV5-8; abundance: few; CDR3nt: TGTGCCAGCAGCTATAGAGGGGAGCTGTTTTTT; CDR3aa: CASSYRGELFF
d_gene: TRBD1; j_gene: TRBJ1-2; v_gene: TRBV2; abundance: once; CDR3nt: TGTGCCAGCAGTCCCCCCGGGACAGGGGGCGTCTATGGCTACACCTTC; CDR3aa: CASSPPGTGGVYGYTF
d_gene: TRBD1; j_gene: TRBJ2-5; v_gene: TRBV7-9; abundance: once; CDR3nt: TGTGCCGGTAAAGAGGGGGCAGGGGAGACCCAGTACTTC; CDR3aa: CAGKEGAGETQYF
d_gene: -; j_gene: TRBJ2-7; v_gene: TRBV27; abundance: -; CDR3nt: TGTGCCAGCAGTTTATCGGCCCAAAATGGGCAGTACTTC; CDR3aa: CASSLSAQNGQYF
d_gene: -; j_gene: TRBJ1-1; v_gene: TRBV5-1; abundance: -; CDR3nt: TGCGCCAGCAGCTTAAGACGGGGAGAGAACACTGAAGCTTTCTTT; CDR3aa: CASSLRRGENTEAFF
d_gene: TRBD2; j_gene: TRBJ2-5; v_gene: TRBV11-1; abundance: -; CDR3nt: TGTGCCAGCAGCTCCCTAGCGGGGAGACAAGAGACCCAGTACTTC; CDR3aa: CASSSLAGRQETQYF
d_gene: -; j_gene: TRBJ1-4; v_gene: TRBV4-2; abundance: -; CDR3nt: TGTGCCAGCAGCCGGGTTGGCGGACAGTCTAATGAAAAACTGTTTTTT; CDR3aa: CASSRVGGQSNEKLFF
d_gene: -; j_gene: TRBJ2-7; v_gene: TRBV5-6; abundance: -; CDR3nt: TGTGCCAGCAGCTTACTACAGGGCCCCTACGAGCAGTACTTC; CDR3aa: CASSLLQGPYEQYF
d_gene: TRBD1; j_gene: TRBJ1-1; v_gene: TRBV7-9; abundance: few; CDR3nt: TGTGCCAGCAGCTCGGGACAGCTGAACACTGAAGCTTTCTTT; CDR3aa: CASSSGQLNTEAFF
d_gene: TRBD1; j_gene: TRBJ2-1; v_gene: TRBV18; abundance: -; CDR3nt: TGTGCCAGCTCACCGGGACAGGTGAGGTACAATGAGCAGTTCTTC; CDR3aa: CASSPGQVRYNEQFF
d_gene: -; j_gene: TRBJ2-1; v_gene: TRBV7-9; abundance: once; CDR3nt: TGTGCCAGCAGCCAGAGGGGGGGGCGATACAATGAGCAGTTCTTC; CDR3aa: CASSQRGGRYNEQFF
d_gene: TRBD1; j_gene: TRBJ1-6; v_gene: TRBV19; abundance: -; CDR3nt: TGTGCCAGTAGGGAGGACAGGGGGCATAATTCACCCCTCCACTTT; CDR3aa: CASREDRGHNSPLHF
d_gene: -; j_gene: TRBJ1-3; v_gene: TRBV28; abundance: -; CDR3nt: TGTGCCAGCAGGGACACAGGGTCTGGAAACACCATATATTTT; CDR3aa: CASRDTGSGNTIYF
d_gene: -; j_gene: TRBJ1-2; v_gene: TRBV1; abundance: -; CDR3nt: TGCACCAGCAGCCAAGACCCGATCGACGGGGATGGCTACACCTTC; CDR3aa: CTSSQDPIDGDGYTF
d_gene: -; j_gene: TRBJ1-6; v_gene: TRBV19; abundance: -; CDR3nt: TGTGCCAGTAGTATACAGATGCTCAATTCACCCCTCCACTTT; CDR3aa: CASSIQMLNSPLHF
d_gene: TRBD1; j_gene: TRBJ1-4; v_gene: TRBV19; abundance: -; CDR3nt: TGTGCCAGCCATGAGGGGGGACAGGGGGCAATCCCGAATGAAAAACTGTTTTTT; CDR3aa: CASHEGGQGAIPNEKLFF
d_gene: -; j_gene: TRBJ1-1; v_gene: TRBV7-9; abundance: -; CDR3nt: TGTGCCAGCAGCCGCGGGGGAATGAACACTGAAGCTTTCTTT; CDR3aa: CASSRGGMNTEAFF
d_gene: TRBD2; j_gene: TRBJ2-5; v_gene: TRBV28; abundance: -; CDR3nt: TGTGCCAGCAGTTTGCGACTAGCGGGGATCCAAGAGACCCAGTACTTC; CDR3aa: CASSLRLAGIQETQYF
d_gene: -; j_gene: TRBJ2-5; v_gene: TRBV5-1; abundance: -; CDR3nt: TGCGCCAGCAGCCTATGGTCCCAAGAGACCCAGTACTTC; CDR3aa: CASSLWSQETQYF
d_gene: -; j_gene: TRBJ1-2; v_gene: TRBV2; abundance: -; CDR3nt: TGTGCCAGCAGTGAGTTAGAGGACTATGGCTACACCTTC; CDR3aa: CASSELEDYGYTF
d_gene: -; j_gene: TRBJ1-6; v_gene: TRBV27; abundance: -; CDR3nt: TGTGCCAGCAGTTTCAACAAGTATAATTCACCCCTCCACTTT; CDR3aa: CASSFNKYNSPLHF
d_gene: -; j_gene: TRBJ1-1; v_gene: TRBV5-1; abundance: -; CDR3nt: TGCGCCAGCAGCTTGGGTGCGGGGCCAACTGAAGCTTTCTTT; CDR3aa: CASSLGAGPTEAFF
d_gene: TRBD1; j_gene: TRBJ1-3; v_gene: TRBV5-6; abundance: -; CDR3nt: TGTGCCAGCAGCTTGCCAGGGGGCGACTTTGCTGGAAACACCATATATTTT; CDR3aa: CASSLPGGDFAGNTIYF
d_gene: -; j_gene: TRBJ1-2; v_gene: TRBV7-2; abundance: -; CDR3nt: TGTGCCAGCAGCTTGAAAACGGTACAGCTATCAGGCTACACCTTC; CDR3aa: CASSLKTVQLSGYTF
d_gene: -; j_gene: TRBJ2-7; v_gene: TRBV7-6; abundance: -; CDR3nt: TGTGCCAGCAGCTTAGACAGGAACTACGAGCAGTACTTC; CDR3aa: CASSLDRNYEQYF
d_gene: -; j_gene: TRBJ2-3; v_gene: TRBV5-4; abundance: -; CDR3nt: TGTGCCAGCAGCTTGAGTAACAGGATCACAGATACGCAGTATTTT; CDR3aa: CASSLSNRITDTQYF